This is a list of T cell receptor beta chains from one sample in a study of cytomegalovirus exposure and HLA in healthy donors. Only in-frame clones appear in the TCRdb table, and some are missing; sequencing was by immunoSEQ multiplex PCR. The sample shows around 110,000 clones, 79% of them seen only once. Sequencing input: PBMCs. Receptors originate from a man aged 25-45 years in good health and CMV-seropositive. Each CDR3 is given with its conserved first and last residue. The D gene is left open where the match is weak. Clone size, where shown, is once, few, many, or a class for clones that have expanded.

abundance,len,d_gene,v_gene,j_gene,CDR3aa,CDR3nt
.,16,TRBD1,TRBV5-1,TRBJ2-2,CASSLGGQGNTGELFF,TGCGCCAGCAGCTTGGGCGGACAGGGGAACACCGGGGAGCTGTTTTTT
once,15,TRBD1,TRBV11-2,TRBJ1-1,CASSLEDRGNTEAFF,TGTGCCAGCAGCTTAGAGGACAGGGGGAACACTGAAGCTTTCTTT
.,15,TRBD1,TRBV28,TRBJ1-2,CASTSGQPYEYGYTF,TGTGCCAGCACTTCGGGACAGCCGTACGAATATGGCTACACCTTC
.,15,.,TRBV19,TRBJ2-7,CASSMRHPATDEQYF,TGTGCCAGTAGTATGCGGCACCCGGCCACGGACGAGCAGTACTTC
few,15,.,TRBV5-4,TRBJ1-1,CASSAIQLTNTEAFF,TGTGCCAGCAGCGCAATACAGCTGACGAACACTGAAGCTTTCTTT
once,15,TRBD2,TRBV7-2,TRBJ2-7,CASSPRTSGGDEQYF,TGTGCCAGCAGCCCGCGTACTAGCGGGGGAGACGAGCAGTACTTC
.,17,TRBD1,TRBV19,TRBJ1-4,CASSKSRDRGQGEKLFF,TGTGCCAGTAGTAAGTCCCGGGACAGGGGGCAGGGTGAAAAACTGTTTTTT
.,13,TRBD1,TRBV5-4,TRBJ2-5,CASSRGQPETQYF,TGTGCCAGCAGCAGGGGACAGCCAGAGACCCAGTACTTC
.,12,.,TRBV6-1,TRBJ2-7,CASSRDRYEQYF,TGTGCCAGCAGTAGAGACAGGTACGAGCAGTACTTC
.,12,.,TRBV10-3,TRBJ2-7,CAISGLTYEQYF,TGTGCCATCAGTGGACTTACCTACGAGCAGTACTTC
.,17,.,TRBV4-3,TRBJ1-5,CASSQDSFRVGNQPQHF,TGCGCCAGCAGCCAAGATTCGTTCCGGGTGGGCAATCAGCCCCAGCATTTT
.,16,.,TRBV4-1,TRBJ1-5,CASSQVPRVGNQPQHF,TGCGCCAGCAGCCAAGTTCCGAGGGTGGGCAATCAGCCCCAGCATTTT
few,14,.,TRBV9,TRBJ1-3,CASSSITFGNTIYF,TGTGCCAGCAGCTCTATTACGTTCGGAAACACCATATATTTT
few,17,.,TRBV11-2,TRBJ1-2,CASSPTHRGTVVYGYTF,TGTGCCAGCAGCCCCACACATAGGGGGACGGTCGTTTATGGCTACACCTTC
.,17,TRBD1,TRBV30,TRBJ1-1,CAFSTRWDSFFNTEAFF,TGTGCCTTTTCCACTAGGTGGGACAGCTTTTTTAACACTGAAGCTTTCTTT
.,16,TRBD1,TRBV7-9,TRBJ1-2,CASSLRSDRGSSGYTF,TGTGCCAGCAGCTTAAGGTCCGACAGGGGCTCATCTGGCTACACCTTC
.,13,.,TRBV7-9,TRBJ1-1,CASSLNSNTEAFF,TGTGCCAGCAGTCTAAACAGTAACACTGAAGCTTTCTTT
.,11,.,TRBV6-1,TRBJ1-2,CASSYPDGYTF,TGTGCCAGCAGTTACCCAGATGGCTACACCTTC
.,16,.,TRBV30,TRBJ2-7,CAWSVEFWGSTYEQYF,TGTGCCTGGAGTGTAGAGTTTTGGGGCAGCACCTACGAGCAGTACTTC
.,14,.,TRBV5-6,TRBJ2-3,CASSLGPSTDTQYF,TGTGCCAGCAGCTTGGGTCCTAGCACAGATACGCAGTATTTT
.,14,.,TRBV9,TRBJ1-5,CASSDTYSNQPQHF,TGTGCCAGCAGTGATACATATAGCAATCAGCCCCAGCATTTT
.,17,TRBD2,TRBV25-1,TRBJ2-4,CASSESTSGGSKNIQYF,TGTGCCAGCAGTGAATCCACTAGCGGGGGTTCCAAAAACATTCAGTACTTC
.,14,TRBD1,TRBV27,TRBJ1-1,CASNVGTGGTEAFF,TGTGCCAGCAATGTCGGGACAGGAGGCACTGAAGCTTTCTTT
.,15,.,TRBV6-6,TRBJ1-1,CASSLLLTANTEAFF,TGTGCCAGCAGTTTACTATTGACAGCGAACACTGAAGCTTTCTTT
.,14,.,TRBV5-1,TRBJ1-2,CASSPGQPNYGYTF,TGCGCCAGCTCTCCGGGACAACCTAACTATGGCTACACCTTC
.,18,.,TRBV4-3,TRBJ1-1,CASSQGRLEGGMNTEAFF,TGCGCCAGCAGTCAGGGTAGATTGGAGGGAGGAATGAACACTGAAGCTTTCTTT
.,16,TRBD1,TRBV15,TRBJ2-1,CATSRVLTGVYNEQFF,TGTGCCACCAGCAGAGTACTAACAGGGGTCTACAATGAGCAGTTCTTC
.,15,.,TRBV6-5,TRBJ1-5,CASRPTGYSNQPQHF,TGTGCCAGCAGGCCCACGGGTTATAGCAATCAGCCCCAGCATTTT
.,13,.,TRBV5-6,TRBJ2-5,CATQAMGGQTQYF,TGTGCCACCCAGGCTATGGGAGGACAGACCCAGTACTTC
.,14,.,TRBV19,TRBJ1-2,CASSIGYSDIQYTF,TGTGCCAGTAGTATAGGGTATTCCGACATCCAATACACCTTC
.,15,TRBD2,TRBV5-1,TRBJ2-1,CASSLIAGGYNEQFF,TGCGCCAGCAGCTTGATCGCGGGAGGGTACAATGAGCAGTTCTTC
.,13,.,TRBV10-3,TRBJ2-5,CAISEGVAETQYF,TGTGCCATCAGTGAGGGTGTGGCCGAGACCCAGTACTTC